The source of this T cell receptor beta chain is a study of early T cells in non-severe SARS-CoV-2 infection. Unique molecular identifiers were affixed to single, distinct cDNA molecules. TCRdb reprocessed the 5' RACE reads via MiXCR and lists one record per CDR3 protein. The data contain just over 95,000 distinct CDR3 sequences, more than 9.5% of them singletons. V lost 0 bases and J lost 5; bases outside the gene matches: 4. Germline-derived CDR1 and CDR2 are DFQATT and SNEGSKA (reference sequence). The CDR3 runs to 14 residues. The J gene is TRBJ1-2, the V gene TRBV20-1; TRBD1 matches 9 bases. This sample comprised whole blood, obtained at baseline. The source of this sequence is an adult who was a healthcare worker with PCR-confirmed SARS-CoV-2 infection or an uninfected control (not recorded which). The CDR3 DNA reads as TGCAGTGCTAGAGAACCGGGACAGGGATATGGCTACACCTTC. Its protein product is CSAREPGQGYGYTF.